Sequencing of this TCR beta chain was carried out in a study of blood T cell repertoires in COVID-19. Looking at the study overall: Italy, Spain and the United States were the sources of the convalescent and acute COVID-19 samples. PBMCs, B-cell-depleted T cells, or T cells provided the cDNA or gDNA that made up the material.

Germline-derived CDR1 and CDR2 are SGHNT and YYREEE (reference sequence). CDR3 length: 13 amino acids. The J segment lost 5 bases and the V segment lost 5 bases, leaving 4 bases of the junction unmatched. Original analysis: Reference gene primer amplification yielded estimated nucleated cell counts. Using immunoSEQ multiplex PCR, the repertoire was profiled, and TCRdb retains in-frame clones only, with some absent. V, J and clone size reflect that table, while D and trimming were determined from the DNA. The sample holds under 80,000 clones, around 80% seen once. The specimen sequenced was peripheral blood. The chain combines TRBV5-4 with TRBJ2-5; 9 bases fit TRBD1. This receptor was obtained from a human donor in a cohort sampled during active COVID-19. CDR3 residues: CASSIGQGETQYF. In nucleotides, the CDR3 is TGTGCCAGCAGTATCGGACAGGGGGAGACCCAGTACTTC.